The source of this T cell receptor (beta chain) is a study of OX40 agonist ivuxolimab in advanced cancers. Overall study results and limits: Low clonal expansion, among the lowest seen, marked partial responders at 0.1-3.0 mg/kg.

V was pared by 5 bases and J by 0 bases, with 9 bases of the junction left unmatched. The CDR3 is made up of 18 amino acids. Germline V gene data show CDR1 as SGHVS and CDR2 as FNYEAQ. Repertoires were generated with immunoSEQ multiplex PCR, while TCRdb's copy carries only in-frame clones and drops some. The sample lists around 12,000 clones, just under 80% occurring once. Of note for this clone: What it binds is unknown.

The sequences come from CD4+ or CD8+ T cells sorted from blood, collected in a trial of the OX40 agonist ivuxolimab. The V gene is TRBV7-6, the J gene TRBJ2-3; 12 nucleotides agree with TRBD2. This TCR was recovered from an adult with an advanced solid tumor such as melanoma, head and neck, liver or kidney cancer. The CDR3 region has the DNA TGTGCCAGCAGCCCAGGACTAGCGGGAATCACTAGCACAGATACGCAGTATTTT. It encodes CASSPGLAGITSTDTQYF.